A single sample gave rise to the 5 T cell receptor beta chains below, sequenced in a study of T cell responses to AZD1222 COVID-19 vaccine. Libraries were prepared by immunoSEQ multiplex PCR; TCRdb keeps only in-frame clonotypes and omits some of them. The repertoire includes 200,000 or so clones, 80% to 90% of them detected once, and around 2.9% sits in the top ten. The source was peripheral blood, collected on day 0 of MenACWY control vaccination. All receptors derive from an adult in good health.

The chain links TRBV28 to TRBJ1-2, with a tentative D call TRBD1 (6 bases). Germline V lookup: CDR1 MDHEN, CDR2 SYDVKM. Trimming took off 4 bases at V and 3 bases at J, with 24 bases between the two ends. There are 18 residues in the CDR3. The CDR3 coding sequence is TGTGCCAGCAGTTCCCTATCCACACAGGGAGGTAGAGACTATGGCTACACCTTC. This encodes CASSSLSTQGGRDYGYTF.

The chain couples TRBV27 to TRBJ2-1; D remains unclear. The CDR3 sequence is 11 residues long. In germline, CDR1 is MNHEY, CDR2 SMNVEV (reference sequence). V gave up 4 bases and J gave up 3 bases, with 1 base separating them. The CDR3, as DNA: TGTGCCAGCAGTTACTACAATGAGCAGTTCTTC. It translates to CASSYYNEQFF.

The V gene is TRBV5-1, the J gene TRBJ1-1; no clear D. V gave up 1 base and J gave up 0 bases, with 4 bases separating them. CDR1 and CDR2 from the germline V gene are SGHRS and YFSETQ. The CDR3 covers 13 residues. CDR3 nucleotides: TGCGCCAGCAGCTTGAACATGAACACTGAAGCTTTCTTT. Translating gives CASSLNMNTEAFF.

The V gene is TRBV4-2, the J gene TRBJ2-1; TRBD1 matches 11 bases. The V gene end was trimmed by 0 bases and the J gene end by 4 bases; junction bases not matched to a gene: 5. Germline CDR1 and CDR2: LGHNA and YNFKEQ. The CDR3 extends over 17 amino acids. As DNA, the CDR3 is TGTGCCAGCAGCCAAGAGGGGACAGGGGGGACTTACAATGAGCAGTTCTTC. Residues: CASSQEGTGGTYNEQFF.

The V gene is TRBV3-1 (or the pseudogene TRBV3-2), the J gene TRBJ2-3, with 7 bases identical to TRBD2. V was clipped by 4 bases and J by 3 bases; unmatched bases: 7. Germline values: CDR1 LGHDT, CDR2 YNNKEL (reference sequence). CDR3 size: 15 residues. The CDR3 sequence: CASSRGGSRTDTQYF. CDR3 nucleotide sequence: TGTGCCAGCAGCCGGGGAGGGAGCCGGACAGATACGCAGTATTTT.